This T cell receptor beta chain stems from a study of response to subunit inactivated influenza vaccine. General study points: Authors proposed each seasonal influenza vaccination draws in few new T cells.

The CDR3 is 14 amino acids. Germline loops: CDR1 SGHRS, CDR2 YFSETQ. V was clipped by 0 bases and J by 4 bases, with 5 bases between them. MiXCR, run by TCRdb on the RT-PCR reads, gives a single entry per CDR3 protein. The sample has a few hundred thousand distinct CDR3 sequences, less than 15% seen once; the top ten hold 11%. This clonotype has a count of ten or more. Its antigen is unknown. The V gene is TRBV5-1, the J gene TRBJ1-6; D is unresolved. This clonotype was obtained from a man in his forties or fifties who received an inactivated influenza vaccine. Material: PBMCs from blood, obtained less than 13 days after vaccination. CDR3 protein: CASSLERYNSPLHF. DNA of the CDR3: TGCGCCAGCAGCTTGGAACGATATAATTCACCCCTCCACTTT.